This is a list of T cell receptor beta chains from one sample in a study of blood T cell repertoires in COVID-19. Sequenced by immunoSEQ multiplex PCR; TCRdb stores in-frame clones only, minus some. The sample includes some 200,000 clones, around 85% of them seen just once. The sequenced sample was peripheral blood. The receptors were sampled from a woman aged 80 or over with acute or convalescent COVID-19. CDR3s include the opening cysteine and the closing phenylalanine or tryptophan. The D gene is left open where the match is weak. Part of the rows lack a size; the others show once, few, many or a class for expanded clones.

j_gene: TRBJ2-7
abundance: NA
v_gene: TRBV19
d_gene: TRBD2
CDR3nt: TGTGCCAGTAGTATTTCCGGCGGGAGCTCTGGGGAGCAGTACTTC
CDR3aa: CASSISGGSSGEQYF

j_gene: TRBJ1-1
abundance: NA
v_gene: TRBV11-3
d_gene: NA
CDR3nt: TGTGCCAGCAGCTGGGGCCCTGGGAGGACTGAAGCTTTCTTT
CDR3aa: CASSWGPGRTEAFF

j_gene: TRBJ2-2
abundance: NA
v_gene: TRBV5-1
d_gene: NA
CDR3nt: TGCGCCAGCAGCCCCGTAGGAAGCGGAACCCCACGATACACCGGGGAGCTGTTTTTT
CDR3aa: CASSPVGSGTPRYTGELFF

j_gene: TRBJ2-7
abundance: NA
v_gene: TRBV7-2
d_gene: NA
CDR3nt: TGTGCCAGCAGATCAAATAGCGGTTCTCTCGAGCAGTACTTC
CDR3aa: CASRSNSGSLEQYF

j_gene: TRBJ2-2
abundance: once
v_gene: TRBV11-3
d_gene: TRBD1
CDR3nt: TGTGCCAGCAGCCCTTCCTTGTGGACAGGGTTGCAAACCGGGGAGCTGTTTTTT
CDR3aa: CASSPSLWTGLQTGELFF

j_gene: TRBJ1-2
abundance: NA
v_gene: TRBV6-5
d_gene: NA
CDR3nt: TGTGCCAGCGGTCTCTTCCAGGGCCCTGGCTATGGCTACACCTTC
CDR3aa: CASGLFQGPGYGYTF

j_gene: TRBJ2-3
abundance: NA
v_gene: TRBV11-2
d_gene: TRBD2
CDR3nt: TGTGCCAGCAGCGCCGGACTAGCGGGGGGCCCGATGGAGACGCAGTATTTT
CDR3aa: CASSAGLAGGPMETQYF

j_gene: TRBJ1-3
abundance: NA
v_gene: TRBV19
d_gene: NA
CDR3nt: TGTGCCAGTAGTGAGGCGACGGGGGGAAACACCATATATTTT
CDR3aa: CASSEATGGNTIYF

j_gene: TRBJ1-2
abundance: NA
v_gene: TRBV6-4
d_gene: TRBD1
CDR3nt: TGTGCCAGCAGTGACTCGACAGGGCTGTCGGATGGCTACACCTTC
CDR3aa: CASSDSTGLSDGYTF

j_gene: TRBJ1-1
abundance: NA
v_gene: TRBV7-9
d_gene: NA
CDR3nt: TGTGCCAGCAGCACCCTAGCAGTGAACACTGAAGCTTTCTTT
CDR3aa: CASSTLAVNTEAFF

j_gene: TRBJ1-4
abundance: NA
v_gene: TRBV5-6
d_gene: NA
CDR3nt: TGTGCCAGCAGCTCGGGACAAATCGGTAATGAAAAACTGTTTTTT
CDR3aa: CASSSGQIGNEKLFF

j_gene: TRBJ1-5
abundance: NA
v_gene: TRBV2
d_gene: NA
CDR3nt: TGTGCCAGCAGTGATCGGTTGGCCAGGGCGAAGGGGCAGCCCCAGCATTTT
CDR3aa: CASSDRLARAKGQPQHF

j_gene: TRBJ1-3
abundance: NA
v_gene: TRBV18
d_gene: NA
CDR3nt: TGTGCCAGCTCGTCCCTGAGCCAGGCCTCCTCTGGAAACACCATATATTTT
CDR3aa: CASSSLSQASSGNTIYF

j_gene: TRBJ2-1
abundance: NA
v_gene: TRBV5-1
d_gene: NA
CDR3nt: TGCGCCAGCAGCTTGGAATTACTAGGAATATCGGGGAATGAGCAGTTCTTC
CDR3aa: CASSLELLGISGNEQFF

j_gene: TRBJ2-3
abundance: NA
v_gene: TRBV5-4
d_gene: TRBD2
CDR3nt: TGTGCCAGCAGCTTGGTCAGCGGGGGGACTACAGATACGCAGTATTTT
CDR3aa: CASSLVSGGTTDTQYF

j_gene: TRBJ2-2
abundance: NA
v_gene: TRBV12-5
d_gene: TRBD1
CDR3nt: TGTGCTAGTGGTCTCGGACAGGTCAACACCGGGGAGCTGTTTTTT
CDR3aa: CASGLGQVNTGELFF

j_gene: TRBJ1-2
abundance: NA
v_gene: TRBV7-2
d_gene: NA
CDR3nt: TGTGCCAGCAGCTTAGACAGAGCTAACTATGGCTACACCTTC
CDR3aa: CASSLDRANYGYTF

j_gene: TRBJ1-5
abundance: NA
v_gene: TRBV4-3
d_gene: NA
CDR3nt: TGCGCCAGCAGCCAAATCGCAGGAAGCAATCAGCCCCAGCATTTT
CDR3aa: CASSQIAGSNQPQHF

j_gene: TRBJ1-2
abundance: NA
v_gene: TRBV5-6
d_gene: TRBD1
CDR3nt: TGTGCCAGCAGCTTGGCCCGGACAGGGGATAACTATGGCTACACCTTC
CDR3aa: CASSLARTGDNYGYTF

j_gene: TRBJ2-7
abundance: few
v_gene: TRBV18
d_gene: NA
CDR3nt: TGTGCCAGCTCACCCTTGGCGGGACGCTACGAGCAGTACTTC
CDR3aa: CASSPLAGRYEQYF

j_gene: TRBJ2-1
abundance: NA
v_gene: TRBV15
d_gene: NA
CDR3nt: TGTGCCACCAGCAGGGGTACTTTAGGCGGGACGGGTAATGAGCAGTTCTTC
CDR3aa: CATSRGTLGGTGNEQFF

j_gene: TRBJ2-5
abundance: NA
v_gene: TRBV30
d_gene: NA
CDR3nt: TGTGCCTGGAAGGACAGTTTGTACTTC
CDR3aa: CAWKDSLYF

j_gene: TRBJ2-3
abundance: once
v_gene: TRBV18
d_gene: TRBD1
CDR3nt: TGTGCCAGCTCACCACGAGACAGGGAAATTACGCAGTATTTT
CDR3aa: CASSPRDREITQYF

j_gene: TRBJ1-6
abundance: NA
v_gene: TRBV12-3/TRBV12-4
d_gene: NA
CDR3nt: TGTGCCAGCAGTTTCTCCCAACGGTCACCCCTCCACTTT
CDR3aa: CASSFSQRSPLHF

j_gene: TRBJ2-3
abundance: NA
v_gene: TRBV19
d_gene: NA
CDR3nt: TGTGCCAGTAGTGATGGGCCCAGCACAGATACGCAGTATTTT
CDR3aa: CASSDGPSTDTQYF

j_gene: TRBJ2-1
abundance: NA
v_gene: TRBV7-2
d_gene: TRBD1
CDR3nt: TGTGCCAGCAGCTTATTACAGGGGGCAGGGGAGCAGTTCTTC
CDR3aa: CASSLLQGAGEQFF

j_gene: TRBJ1-5
abundance: NA
v_gene: TRBV7-2
d_gene: NA
CDR3nt: TGTGCCAGCAGCTTAACTGGGGAGAATCCCCAGCATTTT
CDR3aa: CASSLTGENPQHF

j_gene: TRBJ1-4
abundance: NA
v_gene: TRBV18
d_gene: NA
CDR3nt: TGTGCCAGCTCAGAAGAAGTTCCGGGGTTCGGCGAAAAACTGTTTTTT
CDR3aa: CASSEEVPGFGEKLFF

j_gene: TRBJ2-7
abundance: NA
v_gene: TRBV7-8
d_gene: NA
CDR3nt: TGTGCCAGCAGCCCCCTGGCAGCGGCCTACGAGCAGTACTTC
CDR3aa: CASSPLAAAYEQYF

j_gene: TRBJ2-3
abundance: NA
v_gene: TRBV30
d_gene: TRBD2
CDR3nt: TGTGCCTGGAGTGAATCGGGAGGGGTCGCAGATACGCAGTATTTT
CDR3aa: CAWSESGGVADTQYF

j_gene: TRBJ2-1
abundance: NA
v_gene: TRBV6-2/TRBV6-3
d_gene: TRBD2
CDR3nt: TGTGCCAGCAGTACCCAAACTAGCGGGGGGGACGACAATGAGCAGTTCTTC
CDR3aa: CASSTQTSGGDDNEQFF

j_gene: TRBJ2-7
abundance: NA
v_gene: TRBV2
d_gene: TRBD1
CDR3nt: TGTGCCAGCAGCCAAGCGGGACAGGGCTACGAGCAGTACTTC
CDR3aa: CASSQAGQGYEQYF

j_gene: TRBJ2-7
abundance: NA
v_gene: TRBV10-3
d_gene: TRBD2
CDR3nt: TGTGCCATCAGTGACCCCCTAGCGGGAAGCGACTACGAGCAGTACTTC
CDR3aa: CAISDPLAGSDYEQYF

j_gene: TRBJ2-1
abundance: NA
v_gene: TRBV19
d_gene: TRBD2
CDR3nt: TGTGCCAGTAGTATATTGACTAGCGGGGTCTCCTACAATGAGCAGTTCTTC
CDR3aa: CASSILTSGVSYNEQFF

j_gene: TRBJ1-1
abundance: NA
v_gene: TRBV6-2/TRBV6-3
d_gene: NA
CDR3nt: TGTGCCAGCAGCCTCCTATCGACAGGGAACACTGAAGCTTTCTTT
CDR3aa: CASSLLSTGNTEAFF

j_gene: TRBJ1-5
abundance: NA
v_gene: TRBV9
d_gene: NA
CDR3nt: TGTGCCAGCAGCCAGGTGGGCGATAGCAATCAGCCCCAGCATTTT
CDR3aa: CASSQVGDSNQPQHF

j_gene: TRBJ1-6
abundance: NA
v_gene: TRBV19
d_gene: TRBD1
CDR3nt: TGTGCCAGTAGTGCACAGGGGGGAAATTCACCCCTCCACTTT
CDR3aa: CASSAQGGNSPLHF

j_gene: TRBJ2-1
abundance: few
v_gene: TRBV11-2
d_gene: TRBD2
CDR3nt: TGTGCCAGCAGCTTAGGGGCTAGCGGGCTTTACAATGAGCAGTTCTTC
CDR3aa: CASSLGASGLYNEQFF

j_gene: TRBJ2-7
abundance: NA
v_gene: TRBV7-2
d_gene: TRBD1
CDR3nt: TGTGCCAGCAGCTCACCCCGAGGGACAGGGCTCTCCTACGAGCAGTACTTC
CDR3aa: CASSSPRGTGLSYEQYF

j_gene: TRBJ1-3
abundance: NA
v_gene: TRBV3-1/TRBV3-2
d_gene: NA
CDR3nt: TGTGCCAGCAGTCAACGGGGGTTCGGAAACACCATATATTTT
CDR3aa: CASSQRGFGNTIYF

j_gene: TRBJ1-1
abundance: NA
v_gene: TRBV7-2
d_gene: TRBD1
CDR3nt: TGTGCCAGCAGCTTACCACAGGGGTCAGCTGAAGCTTTCTTT
CDR3aa: CASSLPQGSAEAFF

j_gene: TRBJ1-5
abundance: NA
v_gene: TRBV30
d_gene: NA
CDR3nt: TGTGCCTGGGGCAGGTACAGCAATCAGCCCCAGCATTTT
CDR3aa: CAWGRYSNQPQHF

j_gene: TRBJ1-1
abundance: NA
v_gene: TRBV7-9
d_gene: NA
CDR3nt: TGTGCCAGCAGCCTCGGGGGGGGCACTGAAGCTTTCTTT
CDR3aa: CASSLGGGTEAFF

j_gene: TRBJ2-7
abundance: NA
v_gene: TRBV11-2
d_gene: NA
CDR3nt: TGTGCCAGCAGTCAGACAGGTTCTTCCTACGAGCAGTACTTC
CDR3aa: CASSQTGSSYEQYF

j_gene: TRBJ1-5
abundance: NA
v_gene: TRBV19
d_gene: TRBD1
CDR3nt: TGTGCCAGTAGTATCTTGTCAGGGGGACGCGCCGGGCAGCCCCAGCATTTT
CDR3aa: CASSILSGGRAGQPQHF

j_gene: TRBJ1-3
abundance: once
v_gene: TRBV6-5
d_gene: NA
CDR3nt: TGTGCCAGCAGTTACTCGATAGCAGGGGCTGGAAACACCATATATTTT
CDR3aa: CASSYSIAGAGNTIYF

j_gene: TRBJ2-5
abundance: NA
v_gene: TRBV3-1/TRBV3-2
d_gene: NA
CDR3nt: TGTGCCAGCAGCCAATACGACGAGGGAGGTTCACGGACCCAGTACTTC
CDR3aa: CASSQYDEGGSRTQYF

j_gene: TRBJ2-7
abundance: NA
v_gene: TRBV3-1/TRBV3-2
d_gene: TRBD1
CDR3nt: TGTGCCAGCAGCCGTTCCGGGACAGGGGGACCCTCCCAGCAGTACTTC
CDR3aa: CASSRSGTGGPSQQYF

j_gene: TRBJ2-7
abundance: many
v_gene: TRBV30
d_gene: TRBD1
CDR3nt: TGTGCCTGGAGTGCGGGACAGGTCGCGCAGTACTTC
CDR3aa: CAWSAGQVAQYF

j_gene: TRBJ1-3
abundance: NA
v_gene: TRBV4-1
d_gene: NA
CDR3nt: TGCGCCAGCAGCCCCCTCGGGACACTTGGAAACACCATATATTTT
CDR3aa: CASSPLGTLGNTIYF

j_gene: TRBJ1-2
abundance: NA
v_gene: TRBV30
d_gene: TRBD1
CDR3nt: TGTGCCTGGAGGACAGGGGGTTCTGGCTACACCTTC
CDR3aa: CAWRTGGSGYTF

j_gene: TRBJ2-1
abundance: once
v_gene: TRBV5-1
d_gene: TRBD2
CDR3nt: TGCGCCAGCAGCTTGGAGTTCGCGGGGGAGTACAATGAGCAGTTCTTC
CDR3aa: CASSLEFAGEYNEQFF

j_gene: TRBJ2-5
abundance: NA
v_gene: TRBV5-4
d_gene: TRBD1
CDR3nt: TGTGCCAGCAGCTTACAGGGGGCAGGGGAGACCCAGTACTTC
CDR3aa: CASSLQGAGETQYF

j_gene: TRBJ2-5
abundance: NA
v_gene: TRBV6-5
d_gene: NA
CDR3nt: TGTGCCAGCAGCCCAGGGAGGAGCCAAGAGACCCAGTACTTC
CDR3aa: CASSPGRSQETQYF

j_gene: TRBJ1-2
abundance: NA
v_gene: TRBV6-5
d_gene: NA
CDR3nt: TGTGCCAGCACGGTTCGGGGAGGCTATGGCTACACCTTC
CDR3aa: CASTVRGGYGYTF

j_gene: TRBJ1-1
abundance: NA
v_gene: TRBV6-6
d_gene: NA
CDR3nt: TGTGCCAGCAGCCAGGGACTAGGGAACACTGAAGCTTTCTTT
CDR3aa: CASSQGLGNTEAFF

j_gene: TRBJ1-5
abundance: few
v_gene: TRBV6-4
d_gene: TRBD1
CDR3nt: TGTGCCAGCAGTCCCGAGACAGGGGGTCAGCCCCAGCATTTT
CDR3aa: CASSPETGGQPQHF

j_gene: TRBJ1-1
abundance: once
v_gene: TRBV6-6
d_gene: NA
CDR3nt: TGTGCCAGCATTCCGGGGGGCGGCACTGAAGCTTTCTTT
CDR3aa: CASIPGGGTEAFF

j_gene: TRBJ2-2
abundance: once
v_gene: TRBV5-1
d_gene: TRBD1
CDR3nt: TGCGCCAGCAGCCCCGGCCAAGGACAGGGGTTCAACACCGGGGAGCTGTTTTTT
CDR3aa: CASSPGQGQGFNTGELFF